This record looks at one TCR beta chain sequence and its context. The antigen it binds to is not known. A read error is possible here, since a much larger clone lies one base away. This specimen comes from a study of molecular identifiers for immune sequencing clone quantification (dated by TCRdb to between 2017 and 2018). The study in broad terms: For a replicate experiment, RNA from approximately 20,000 or 100,000 naive CD8 T cells was divided into five aliquots, of which four were sequenced. This methods study used CD8 T cells to benchmark TCR RNA copy counting and molecular-identifier clustering-based TCR repertoire sequencing (MIDCIRS).

Library preparation used PCR. The sequencer listed for this sample is Illumina HiSeq 4000. Bulk TCR libraries were made following a previously described method, with the TCR primers given in Table S5. The Qiagen AllPrep DNA/RNA kit was used to purify total RNA. Before any analysis, reads coming from multiple sequencing runs of the same library were combined into one pool. The published analysis was carried out like this. Reads were retained only if the reads had an exact TCR constant sequence, and the retained reads were trimmed to 150 nt and grouped according to their 12-nt molecular barcodes. Within each barcode group, reads were sub-clustered at a 15% Levenshtein threshold, and quality-weighted consensus sequences were built per RNA molecule. Non-functional sequences were filtered out, along with any lower-count sequence sitting one edit away from another sequence. Based on fitting two negative binomial distributions, any barcode sub-cluster with under 20% of the maximum read count was discarded. The raw public reads went through TCRdb reprocessing: fastp at Q25, MiXCR clone calling, in-frame beta chains kept. Identical CDR3 protein sequences are pooled into one entry, listed with their most common genes and DNA. The V and J calls were determined by TCRdb, not by the authors. The sample profile shows over 600,000 distinct CDR3 sequences; just under 20% of them were found once. The ten largest clones capture approximately 0.9% of the sample.

Libraries of naive CD8 T cells were generated from roughly 21,000 to 960,000 sorted cells, with 10%, 30% or 50% of the purified RNA used. Naive CD8 T cells were FACS-sorted as CD8+CD4-CCR7+CD45RA+ on a BD FACSAria II into RLT Plus buffer. Roughly nine TCR copies' worth of Jurkat RNA were spiked into roughly 17,000-1,100,000 naive CD8 T cell samples to test detection sensitivity. CD8 T cells were enriched with RosetteSep CD8+ T Cell Enrichment Cocktail and Ficoll-Paque, followed by ACK red cell lysis. The cysteine opens and the phenylalanine closes a CDR3 of 17 amino acids. Only the CDR3 region is kept as DNA, spanning 51 bases read in frame from base 1. What the research found in general, with its limitations: Modeling indicated 2.5 to 3 TCR RNA copies recovered per cell, compared with about 9.4 by digital PCR, which implies a capture efficiency of approximately 29%. Highly expanded clone sizes could be underestimated if identical TCR molecules share a barcode. The naive libraries included spiked-in Jurkat TCR RNA (roughly ten copies' worth), and this Jurkat TCR RNA is not part of the donor repertoire. Even against a background of approximately 1 million naive CD8 T cells, spiked-in Jurkat TCR RNA amounting to a single cell's worth was reported to be detectable. When barcode sub-clustering was omitted, TCR diversity was inflated by chimeric consensus sequences, with chimeras reaching as high as 47%. In CMV-specific effector cells, clones with more than 20 RNA copies contained over 97% of molecules, whereas in naive cells such clones contained under 1% of molecules.

The chain is encoded by TRBV21-1 joined to TRBJ2-3; TRBD2 is the table's D call and was not checked against the DNA. TRBV21-1 is listed as a pseudogene. The source material was naive CD8+ T cells from blood, with Jurkat cell RNA spiked in. The sample's cell subset or site label is to be understood as: FACS-sorted CD8+CD4-CCR7+CD45RA+ naive T cells. The source is a human donor in good health. Some libraries in this study had Jurkat cell RNA spiked in. The CDR3 protein: CASSTYRLAGHTDTQYF. At the DNA level, the sequence is TGTGCCAGCAGCACCTATCGACTAGCGGGCCACACAGATACGCAGTATTTT.